These 15 T cell receptor beta chains originate from one sample sequenced in a study of T-cell memory formation after mild COVID-19. MiXCR, run by TCRdb on the 5' RACE reads, gives a single entry per CDR3 protein. The sample lists a few hundred thousand distinct CDR3 sequences, roughly 17% occurring once. The sample was PBMCs or a T cell subset sorted from them (not recorded which). The receptors shown here come from a man aged 18 to 30 who had mild COVID-19 (a few samples of this study predate the infection). Cell type and time point are not known.

This clonotype has a count of ten or more. This chain uses TRBV7-3 with TRBJ2-3, with TRBD2 identical over 8 bases. V lost 5 bases to trimming and J lost 5 bases; unmatched junction nucleotides: 12. Germline-derived CDR1 and CDR2 are SGHTA and FQGTGA. This CDR3 spans 16 amino acids. This CDR3 reads CASSKPTGGPVDTQYF. The CDR3 region has the DNA TGTGCCAGCAGCAAACCAACGGGGGGGCCCGTAGATACGCAGTATTTT.

This clonotype was observed a few times. The chain joins TRBV5-6 to TRBJ1-1; D perhaps matches TRBD1 (5 bases). CDR3 length equals 13 residues. Germline-derived CDR1 and CDR2 are SGHDT and YYEEEE. The V end was cut by 0 bases, the J end by 4 bases, with 7 bases between. The CDR3 is CASSLGQITEAFF. The CDR3 nucleotides are TGTGCCAGCAGCTTGGGACAGATCACTGAAGCTTTCTTT. The whole variable domain, remainder taken from reference TRBV5-6 and TRBJ1-1, is DAGVTQSPTHLIKTRGQQVTLRCSPKSGHDTVSWYQQALGQGPQFIFQYYEEEERQRGNFPDRFSGHQFPNYSSELNVNALLLGDSALYLCASSLGQITEAFFGQGTRLTVV.

Many counts were recorded for this clonotype. This chain connects TRBV12-3 or TRBV12-4 to TRBJ2-3, with D perhaps matching TRBD2 (5 bases). Trimming shortened V by 3 bases and J by 4 bases, and 11 bases separated the two germline ends. CDR3 size: 14 residues. The CDR3 protein is CASSFWTGSDTQYF. The CDR3 region has the DNA TGTGCCAGCAGTTTTTGGACTGGCTCAGATACGCAGTATTTT.

The CDR3 is CSARSGEATEAFF. CDR3 sequence (DNA): TGCAGTGCTAGATCAGGGGAGGCCACTGAAGCTTTCTTT. V and J are TRBV20-1 and TRBJ1-1, with D possibly matching TRBD1 (6 bases). This CDR3 has 13 residues. V lost 2 bases to trimming and J lost 4 bases, with 11 bases between them. The germline V gene has CDR1 DFQATT and CDR2 SNEGSKA (reference sequence).

V and J are TRBV7-2 and TRBJ1-1; D unresolved. The germline V gene encodes CDR1 SGHTA and CDR2 FQGNSA. V lost 5 bases and J lost 0, with 13 bases in between. The CDR3 has 15 amino acids. The CDR3 bases are TGTGCCAGCAGCCCCGCGGGGTGGGTGAACACTGAAGCTTTCTTT. Its translation is CASSPAGWVNTEAFF.

The chain couples TRBV5-1 to TRBJ1-1, with D possibly being TRBD1 (5 bases). From germline, CDR1 is SGHRS and CDR2 YFSETQ. The CDR3 consists of 16 residues. Deletions cut 0 bases from V and 1 base from J, with 13 bases between. Here the CDR3 reads CASSLAQPGSNTEAFF. The CDR3 bases are TGCGCCAGCAGCTTGGCCCAGCCAGGGTCGAACACTGAAGCTTTCTTT.

In this sample, this clonotype turned up a few times. The genes are TRBV10-3 and TRBJ2-3; no clear D. The germline gives CDR1 ENHRY, CDR2 SYGVKD. Trimming cost V 5 bases and J 1 base, with 13 bases left between them. The CDR3 runs to 15 residues. DNA of the CDR3: TGTGCCATCAGTTTAACGGTCGATCGCACAGATACGCAGTATTTT. Protein: CAISLTVDRTDTQYF.

This rearrangement joins TRBV4-3 to TRBJ2-6; 7 nucleotides align to TRBD1. The CDR3 is 18 amino acids. Germline lookup yields CDR1 LGHNA and CDR2 YSLEER. The ends lost 0 bases at V and 3 bases at J; junction bases unmatched: 8. CDR3 sequence reads: CASSQDPPGGIGANVLTF. DNA for the CDR3: TGCGCCAGCAGCCAAGATCCGCCAGGGGGTATTGGGGCCAACGTCCTGACTTTC.

The chain's CDR3 is CATITQGQSTDTQYF. The CDR3 coding sequence is TGTGCCACCATTACCCAAGGACAGAGCACAGATACGCAGTATTTT. The chain combines TRBV27 with TRBJ2-3, with D tentatively TRBD1 (6 bases). V was clipped by 10 bases and J by 0 bases, with 17 bases between them. This CDR3 has 15 amino acids. Per germline, CDR1 MNHEY and CDR2 SMNVEV (reference sequence).

The chain combines TRBV7-9 with TRBJ2-2, with D perhaps TRBD1 (6 bases). V gave up 8 bases and J gave up 3 bases, with 13 bases separating them. This CDR3 is built from 14 residues. Germline CDR1 is SEHNR and CDR2 is FQNEAQ (reference sequence). Written as DNA, the CDR3 is TGTGCCAGCTTAGACAGGACATACACCGGGGAGCTGTTTTTT. Its translation is CASLDRTYTGELFF.

The V and J genes are TRBV7-2 and TRBJ1-2; the D is unclear. This CDR3 spans 14 amino acids. Germline assignment: CDR1 SGHTA and CDR2 FQGNSA. Trimming stripped 5 bases from V and 8 bases from J, with 18 bases between. CDR3 amino acids: CASSPRRTGFGYTF. CDR3 bases: TGTGCCAGCAGCCCTAGGAGGACGGGGTTCGGCTACACCTTC.

This clonotype showed up many times. The V call is TRBV6-6, the J call TRBJ2-7; D may be TRBD1 (6 bases). Germline CDR1 MNHNY, CDR2 SVGAGI (reference sequence). V lost 2 bases, J lost 5 bases, and 7 bases lay in between. This CDR3 has 12 residues. DNA for the CDR3: TGTGCCAGCAGTTACGCAGGGGACGAGCAGTACGTC. It specifies CASSYAGDEQYV.

This clonotype was counted a few times. The chain links TRBV12-3 or TRBV12-4 to TRBJ2-7; D possibly uses TRBD1 or TRBD2 (6 bases each). The CDR3 is 14 amino acids. V was cut by 8 bases and J by 2 bases, with 16 bases left in between. CDR3: CASGGEDRTYEQYF. The CDR3 DNA sequence: TGTGCCAGCGGAGGGGAGGACAGAACCTACGAGCAGTACTTC.

There are a few counts of this clonotype. The V gene is TRBV7-6, the J gene TRBJ2-1, with no clear D. CDR3 length equals 13 residues. Per germline, CDR1 SGHVS and CDR2 FNYEAQ. V was shortened by 5 bases and J by 1 base, with 6 bases between the two germline ends. The CDR3, as DNA: TGTGCCAGCAGCCCCCGTTCCTACAATGAGCAGTTCTTC. Amino acid sequence: CASSPRSYNEQFF. The full variable domain, rest sourced from reference TRBV7-6 and TRBJ2-1, is GAGVSQSPRYKVTKRGQDVALRCDPISGHVSLYWYRQALGQGPEFLTYFNYEAQQDKSGLPNDRFSAERPEGSISTLTIQRTEQRDSAMYRCASSPRSYNEQFFGPGTRLTVL.

The J gene is TRBJ1-6, the V gene TRBV7-9; D not resolved. This CDR3 has 17 amino acids. Trimming removed 5 bases from V and 2 bases from J, with 16 bases in between. Per the germline V gene, CDR1 is SEHNR and CDR2 is FQNEAQ (reference sequence). CDR3 nucleotides: TGTGCCAGCAGCCCGGACTCCCACCGAACCTATAATTCACCCCTCCACTTT. Amino acids: CASSPDSHRTYNSPLHF.